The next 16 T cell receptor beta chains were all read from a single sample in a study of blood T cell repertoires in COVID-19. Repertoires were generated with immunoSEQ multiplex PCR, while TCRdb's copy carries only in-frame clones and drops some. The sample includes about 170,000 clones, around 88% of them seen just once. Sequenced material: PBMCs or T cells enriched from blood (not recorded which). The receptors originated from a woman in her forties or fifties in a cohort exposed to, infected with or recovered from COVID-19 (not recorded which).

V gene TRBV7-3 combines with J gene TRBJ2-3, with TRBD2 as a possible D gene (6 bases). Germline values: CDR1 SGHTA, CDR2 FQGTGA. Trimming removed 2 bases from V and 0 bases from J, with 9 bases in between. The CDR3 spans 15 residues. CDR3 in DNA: TGTGCCAGCAGCTTAGGGGGGAGAAGCACAGATACGCAGTATTTT. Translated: CASSLGGRSTDTQYF.

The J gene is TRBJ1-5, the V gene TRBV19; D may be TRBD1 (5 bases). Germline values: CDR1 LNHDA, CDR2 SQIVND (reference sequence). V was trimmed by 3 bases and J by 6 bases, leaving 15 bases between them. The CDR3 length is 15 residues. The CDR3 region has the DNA TGTGCCAGTAGTATCGGAGGGGAGGGCAGTCAGCCCCAGCATTTT. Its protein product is CASSIGGEGSQPQHF.

The CDR3 DNA reads TGTGCCAGTAGTTTCAGCGGGGGGATCGGAGATACGCAGTATTTT. This codes for CASSFSGGIGDTQYF. The chain uses TRBV19 and TRBJ2-3; 9 bases align to TRBD2. Unmatched junction bases numbered 8, after V lost 5 bases and J lost 5 bases. The CDR3 covers 15 residues. The germline V gene has CDR1 LNHDA and CDR2 SQIVND (reference sequence). Full variable domain (missing parts from reference TRBV19 and TRBJ2-3): DGGITQSPKYLFRKEGQNVTLSCEQNLNHDAMYWYRQDPGQGLRLIYYSQIVNDFQKGDIAEGYSVSREKKESFPLTVTSAQKNPTAFYLCASSFSGGIGDTQYFGPGTRLTVL.

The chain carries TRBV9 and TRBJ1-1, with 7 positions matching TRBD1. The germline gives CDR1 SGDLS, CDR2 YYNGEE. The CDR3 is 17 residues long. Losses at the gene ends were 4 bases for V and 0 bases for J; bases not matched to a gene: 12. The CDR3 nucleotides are TGTGCCAGCAGCTCCGGAGGGGGCTCGATATTGAACACTGAAGCTTTCTTT. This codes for CASSSGGGSILNTEAFF.

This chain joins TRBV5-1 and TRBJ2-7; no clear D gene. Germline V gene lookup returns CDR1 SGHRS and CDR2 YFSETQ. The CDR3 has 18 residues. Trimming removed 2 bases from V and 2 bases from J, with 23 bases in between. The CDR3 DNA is TGCGCCAGCAGCTTCGAACAGTCCAGCTCCTCCGGCGCCTACGAGCAGTACTTC. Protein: CASSFEQSSSSGAYEQYF. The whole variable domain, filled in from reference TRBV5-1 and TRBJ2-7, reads KAGVTQTPRYLIKTRGQQVTLSCSPISGHRSVSWYQQTPGQGLQFLFEYFSETQRNKGNFPGRFSGRQFSNSRSEMNVSTLELGDSALYLCASSFEQSSSSGAYEQYFGPGTRLTVT.

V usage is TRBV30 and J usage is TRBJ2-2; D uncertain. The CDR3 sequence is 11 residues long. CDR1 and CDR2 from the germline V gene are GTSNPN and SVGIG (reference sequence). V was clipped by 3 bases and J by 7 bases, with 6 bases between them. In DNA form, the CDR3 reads TGTGCCTGGAGAGCCGACGGGGAGCTGTTTTTT. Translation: CAWRADGELFF.

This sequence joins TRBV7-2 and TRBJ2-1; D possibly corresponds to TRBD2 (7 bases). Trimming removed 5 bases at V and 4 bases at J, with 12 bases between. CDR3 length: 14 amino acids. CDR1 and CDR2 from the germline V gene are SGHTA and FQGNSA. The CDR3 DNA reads TGTGCCAGCAGCGGGGGGGGCATGTACAATGAGCAGTTCTTC. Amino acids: CASSGGGMYNEQFF.

CDR3 in DNA: TGTGCCAGCGGAAGTGGACAGGCCATCACCTTCTATGGCTACACCTTC. Translating gives CASGSGQAITFYGYTF. This sequence joins TRBV2 and TRBJ1-2, with 7 bases aligning to TRBD1. CDR1 is SNHLY, CDR2 FYNNEI, per germline. V lost 8 bases and J lost 4; bases outside the gene matches: 16. The CDR3 contains 16 residues.

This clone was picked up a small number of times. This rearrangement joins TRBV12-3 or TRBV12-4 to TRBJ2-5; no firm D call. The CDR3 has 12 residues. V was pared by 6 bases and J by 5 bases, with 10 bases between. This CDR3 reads CASSTSMETQYF. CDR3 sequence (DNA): TGTGCCAGCAGCACATCAATGGAGACCCAGTACTTC.

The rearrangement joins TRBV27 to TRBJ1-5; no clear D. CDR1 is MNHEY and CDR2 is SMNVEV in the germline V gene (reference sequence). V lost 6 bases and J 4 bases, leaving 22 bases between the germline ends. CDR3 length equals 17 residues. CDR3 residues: CASRRTLASNKNQPQHF. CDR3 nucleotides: TGTGCCAGCAGACGCACCTTAGCCAGCAACAAAAATCAGCCCCAGCATTTT.

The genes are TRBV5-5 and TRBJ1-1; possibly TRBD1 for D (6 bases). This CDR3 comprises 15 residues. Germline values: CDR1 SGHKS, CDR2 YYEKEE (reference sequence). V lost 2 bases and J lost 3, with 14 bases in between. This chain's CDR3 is CASSFQQGMDTEAFF. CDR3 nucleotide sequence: TGTGCCAGCAGCTTCCAACAGGGAATGGACACTGAAGCTTTCTTT.

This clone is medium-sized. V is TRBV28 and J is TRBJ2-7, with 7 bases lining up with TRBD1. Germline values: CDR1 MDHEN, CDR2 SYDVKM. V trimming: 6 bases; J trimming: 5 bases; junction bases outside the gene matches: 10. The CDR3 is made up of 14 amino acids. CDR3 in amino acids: CASRPLDRVNEQYF. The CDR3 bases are TGTGCCAGCAGACCCTTAGACAGGGTCAACGAGCAGTACTTC.

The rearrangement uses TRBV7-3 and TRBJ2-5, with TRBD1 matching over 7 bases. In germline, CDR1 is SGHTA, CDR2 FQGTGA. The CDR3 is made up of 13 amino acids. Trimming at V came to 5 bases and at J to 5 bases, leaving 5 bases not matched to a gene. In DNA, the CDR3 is TGTGCCAGCAGCCGGACAGGAGATGAGACCCAGTACTTC. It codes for CASSRTGDETQYF.

This chain's CDR3 is CASSQDRVGIDTQYF. The CDR3 DNA follows: TGTGCCAGCAGCCAAGACAGGGTCGGAATAGATACGCAGTATTTT. V and J are TRBV3-1 (or the pseudogene TRBV3-2) and TRBJ2-3; D perhaps matches TRBD1 (5 bases). Trimming stripped 0 bases from V and 5 bases from J, with 12 bases between. CDR3 length: 15 amino acids. Germline V lookup: CDR1 LGHDT, CDR2 YNNKEL (reference sequence).

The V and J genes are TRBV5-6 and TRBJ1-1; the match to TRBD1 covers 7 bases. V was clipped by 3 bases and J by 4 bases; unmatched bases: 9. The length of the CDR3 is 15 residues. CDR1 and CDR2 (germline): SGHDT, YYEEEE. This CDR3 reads CASSSPSPGGTEAFF. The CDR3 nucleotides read TGTGCCAGCAGCTCCCCGTCCCCAGGGGGCACTGAAGCTTTCTTT.

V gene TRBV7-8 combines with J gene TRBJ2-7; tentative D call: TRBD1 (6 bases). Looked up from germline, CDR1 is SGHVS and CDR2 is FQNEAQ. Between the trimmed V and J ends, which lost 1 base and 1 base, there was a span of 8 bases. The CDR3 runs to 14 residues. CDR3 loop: CASSLVQGSYEQYF. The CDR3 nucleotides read TGTGCCAGCAGCTTAGTCCAGGGGTCCTACGAGCAGTACTTC.